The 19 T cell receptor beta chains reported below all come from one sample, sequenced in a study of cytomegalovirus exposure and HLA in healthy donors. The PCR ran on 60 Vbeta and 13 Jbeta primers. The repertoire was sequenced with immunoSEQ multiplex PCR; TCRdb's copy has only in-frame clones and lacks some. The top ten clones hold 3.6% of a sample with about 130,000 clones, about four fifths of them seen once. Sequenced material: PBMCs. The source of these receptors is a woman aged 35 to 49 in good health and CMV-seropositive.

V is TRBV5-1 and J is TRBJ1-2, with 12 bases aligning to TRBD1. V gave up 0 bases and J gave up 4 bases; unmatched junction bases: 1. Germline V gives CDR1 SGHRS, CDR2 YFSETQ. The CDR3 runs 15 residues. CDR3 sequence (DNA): TGCGCCAGCAGCTTGGGGGACAGGGGGCCCTATGGCTACACCTTC. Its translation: CASSLGDRGPYGYTF. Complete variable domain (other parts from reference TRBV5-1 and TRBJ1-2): KAGVTQTPRYLIKTRGQQVTLSCSPISGHRSVSWYQQTPGQGLQFLFEYFSETQRNKGNFPGRFSGRQFSNSRSEMNVSTLELGDSALYLCASSLGDRGPYGYTFGSGTRLTVV.

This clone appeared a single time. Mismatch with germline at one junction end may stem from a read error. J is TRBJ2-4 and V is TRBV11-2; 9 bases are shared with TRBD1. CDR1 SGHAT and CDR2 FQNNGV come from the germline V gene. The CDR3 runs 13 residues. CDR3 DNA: TGTGCCAGCAGCTTAGCACCGGGACAGGGTCCTGGGTTT. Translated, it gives CASSLAPGQGPGF.

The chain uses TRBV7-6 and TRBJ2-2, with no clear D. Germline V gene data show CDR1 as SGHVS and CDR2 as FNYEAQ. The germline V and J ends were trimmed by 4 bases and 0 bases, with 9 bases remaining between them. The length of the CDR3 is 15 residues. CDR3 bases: TGTGCCAGCAGCTCTAGATTTCCGAACACCGGGGAGCTGTTTTTT. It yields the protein CASSSRFPNTGELFF.

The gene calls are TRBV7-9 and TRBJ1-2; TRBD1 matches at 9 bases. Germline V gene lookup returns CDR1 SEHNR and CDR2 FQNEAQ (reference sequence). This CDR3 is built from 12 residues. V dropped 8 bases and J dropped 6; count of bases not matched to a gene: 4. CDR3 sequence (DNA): TGTGCCAGCGGGGACAGGGACCATGGCTACACCTTC. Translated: CASGDRDHGYTF.

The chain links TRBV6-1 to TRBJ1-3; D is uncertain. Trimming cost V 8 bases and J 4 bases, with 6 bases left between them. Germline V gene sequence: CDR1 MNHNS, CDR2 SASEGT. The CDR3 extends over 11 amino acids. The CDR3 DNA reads TGTGCCAGCCTTAGCGGAAACACCATATATTTT. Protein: CASLSGNTIYF.

The CDR3 region has the DNA TGTGCCTGGAGCGACGGAGTTTTAAATACGCAGTATTTT. Protein sequence: CAWSDGVLNTQYF. The V gene is TRBV30, the J gene TRBJ2-3, with D uncertain. This CDR3 comprises 13 residues. The V end lost 3 bases, the J end lost 7 bases, and 14 bases lay between the germline ends. Germline V gene lookup returns CDR1 GTSNPN and CDR2 SVGIG (reference sequence).

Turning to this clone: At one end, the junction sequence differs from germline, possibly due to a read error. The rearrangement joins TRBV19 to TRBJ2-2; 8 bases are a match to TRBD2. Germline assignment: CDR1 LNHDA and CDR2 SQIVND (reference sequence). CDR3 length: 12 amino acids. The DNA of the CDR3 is TGTGCCAGTAGTGTCCCCCGGGGGGGGCTGTTTTTT. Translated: CASSVPRGGLFF.

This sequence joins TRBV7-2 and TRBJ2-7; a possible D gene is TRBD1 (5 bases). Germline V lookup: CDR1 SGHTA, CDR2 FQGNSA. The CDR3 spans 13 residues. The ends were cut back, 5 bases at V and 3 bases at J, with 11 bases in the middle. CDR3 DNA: TGTGCCAGCAGCCAGGACATTGTCTACGAGCAGTACTTC. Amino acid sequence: CASSQDIVYEQYF. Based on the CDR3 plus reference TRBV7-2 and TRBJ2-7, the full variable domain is GAGVSQSPSNKVTEKGKDVELRCDPISGHTALYWYRQSLGQGLEFLIYFQGNSAPDKSGLPSDRFSAERTGGSVSTLTIQRTQQEDSAVYLCASSQDIVYEQYFGPGTRLTVT.

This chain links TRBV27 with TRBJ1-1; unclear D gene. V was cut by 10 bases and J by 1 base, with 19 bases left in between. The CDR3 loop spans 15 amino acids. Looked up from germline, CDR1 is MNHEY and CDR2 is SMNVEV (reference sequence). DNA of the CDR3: TGTGCCACCAAAAACTACCCGGCTTGGAACACTGAAGCTTTCTTT. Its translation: CATKNYPAWNTEAFF.

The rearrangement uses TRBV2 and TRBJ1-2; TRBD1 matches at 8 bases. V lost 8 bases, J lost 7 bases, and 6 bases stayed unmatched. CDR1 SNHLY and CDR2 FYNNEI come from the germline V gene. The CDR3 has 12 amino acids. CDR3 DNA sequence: TGTGCCAGCTCCGGACAGGGTGGTGGCTACACCTTC. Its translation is CASSGQGGGYTF.

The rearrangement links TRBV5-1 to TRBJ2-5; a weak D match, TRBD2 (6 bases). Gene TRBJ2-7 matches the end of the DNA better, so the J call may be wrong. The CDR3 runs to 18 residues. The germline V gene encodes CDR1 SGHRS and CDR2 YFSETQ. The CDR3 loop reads CASSLRSGTPRGSYEQYF. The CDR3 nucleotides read TGCGCCAGCAGCTTGAGGTCAGGGACCCCGCGGGGCTCCTACGAGCAGTACTTC.

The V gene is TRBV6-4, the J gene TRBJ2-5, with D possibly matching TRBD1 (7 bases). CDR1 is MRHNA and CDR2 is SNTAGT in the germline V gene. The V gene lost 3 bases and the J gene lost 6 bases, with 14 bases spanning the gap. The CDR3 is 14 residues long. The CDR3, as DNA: TGTGCCAGCAGTGAAGGAGGGGGCTCGAAGACCCAGTACTTC. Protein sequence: CASSEGGGSKTQYF.

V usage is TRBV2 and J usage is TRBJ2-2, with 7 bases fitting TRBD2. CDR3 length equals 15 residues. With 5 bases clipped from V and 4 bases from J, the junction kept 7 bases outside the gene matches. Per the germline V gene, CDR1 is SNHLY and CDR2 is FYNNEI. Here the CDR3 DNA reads TGTGCCAGCAGTCCCCGGACTAGTTTCACCGGGGAGCTGTTTTTT. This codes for CASSPRTSFTGELFF.

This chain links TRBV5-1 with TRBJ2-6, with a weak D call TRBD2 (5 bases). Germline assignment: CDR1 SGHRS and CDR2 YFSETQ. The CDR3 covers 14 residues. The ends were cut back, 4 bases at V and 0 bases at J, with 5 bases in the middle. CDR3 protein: CASSGLSGANVLTF. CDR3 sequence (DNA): TGCGCCAGCAGCGGACTCTCTGGGGCCAACGTCCTGACTTTC.

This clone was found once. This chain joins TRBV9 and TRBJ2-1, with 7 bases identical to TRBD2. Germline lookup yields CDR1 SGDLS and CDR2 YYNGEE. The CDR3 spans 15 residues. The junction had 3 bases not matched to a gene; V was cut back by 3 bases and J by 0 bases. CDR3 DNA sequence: TGTGCCAGCAGCGAAACTAGCGCCTCCTACAATGAGCAGTTCTTC. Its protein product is CASSETSASYNEQFF.

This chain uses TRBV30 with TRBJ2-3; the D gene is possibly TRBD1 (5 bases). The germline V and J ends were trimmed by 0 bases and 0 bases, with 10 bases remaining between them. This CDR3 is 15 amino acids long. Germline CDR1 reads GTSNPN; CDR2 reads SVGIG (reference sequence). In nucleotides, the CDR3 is TGTGCCTGGAGTGTAGGGGCGGCTAGCACAGATACGCAGTATTTT. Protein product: CAWSVGAASTDTQYF.

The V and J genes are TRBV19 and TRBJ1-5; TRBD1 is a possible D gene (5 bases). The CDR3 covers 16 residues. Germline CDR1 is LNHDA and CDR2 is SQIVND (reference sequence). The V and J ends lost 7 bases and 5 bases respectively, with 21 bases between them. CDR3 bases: TGTGCCAGTAAGCCGTCCCGCCTAAGGGGCGATCAGCCCCAGCATTTT. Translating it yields CASKPSRLRGDQPQHF.

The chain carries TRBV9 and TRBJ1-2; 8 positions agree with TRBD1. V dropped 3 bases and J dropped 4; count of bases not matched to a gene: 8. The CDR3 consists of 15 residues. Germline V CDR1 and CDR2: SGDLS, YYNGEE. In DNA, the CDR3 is TGTGCCAGCAGCGGAACAGGGGGTTCAGGCTATGGCTACACCTTC. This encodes CASSGTGGSGYGYTF. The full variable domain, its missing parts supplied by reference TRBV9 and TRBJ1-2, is DSGVTQTPKHLITATGQRVTLRCSPRSGDLSVYWYQQSLDQGLQFLIQYYNGEERAKGNILERFSAQQFPDLHSELNLSSLELGDSALYFCASSGTGGSGYGYTFGSGTRLTVV.

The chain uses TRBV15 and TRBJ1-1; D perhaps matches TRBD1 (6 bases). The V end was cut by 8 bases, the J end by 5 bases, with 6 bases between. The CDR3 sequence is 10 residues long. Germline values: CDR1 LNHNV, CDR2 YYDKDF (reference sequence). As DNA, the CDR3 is TGTGCCACCGGGACAACTGAAGCTTTCTTT. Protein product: CATGTTEAFF.